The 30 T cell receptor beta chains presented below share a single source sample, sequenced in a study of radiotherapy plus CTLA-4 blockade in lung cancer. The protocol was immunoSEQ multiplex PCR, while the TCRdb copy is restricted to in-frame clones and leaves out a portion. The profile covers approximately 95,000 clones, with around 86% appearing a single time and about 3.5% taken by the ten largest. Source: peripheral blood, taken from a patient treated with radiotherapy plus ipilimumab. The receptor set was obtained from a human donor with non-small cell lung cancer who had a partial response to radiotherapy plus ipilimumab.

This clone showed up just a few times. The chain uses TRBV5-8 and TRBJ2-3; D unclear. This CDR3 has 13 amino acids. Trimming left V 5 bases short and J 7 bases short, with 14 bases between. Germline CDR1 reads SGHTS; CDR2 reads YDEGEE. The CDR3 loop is CASSQSPTHTQYF. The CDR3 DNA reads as TGTGCCAGCAGTCAATCCCCCACTCATACGCAGTATTTT.

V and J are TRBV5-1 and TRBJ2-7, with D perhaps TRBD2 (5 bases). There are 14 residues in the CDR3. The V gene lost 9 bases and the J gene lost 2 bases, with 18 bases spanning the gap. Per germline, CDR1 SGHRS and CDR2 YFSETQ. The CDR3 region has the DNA TGCGCCACCCTCAGACTAAGCGACACCTACGAGCAGTACTTC. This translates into CATLRLSDTYEQYF.

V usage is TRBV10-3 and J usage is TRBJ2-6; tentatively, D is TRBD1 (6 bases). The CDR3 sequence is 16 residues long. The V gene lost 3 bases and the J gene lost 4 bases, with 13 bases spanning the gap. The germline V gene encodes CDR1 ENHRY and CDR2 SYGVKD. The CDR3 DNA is TGTGCCATCAGTGATCATACAGGGACCGGGGCCAACGTCCTGACTTTC. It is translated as CAISDHTGTGANVLTF.

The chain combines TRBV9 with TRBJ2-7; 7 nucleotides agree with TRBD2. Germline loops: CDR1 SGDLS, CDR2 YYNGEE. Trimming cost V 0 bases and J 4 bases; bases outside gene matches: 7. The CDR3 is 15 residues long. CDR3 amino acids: CASSVDASGPYEQYF. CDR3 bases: TGTGCCAGCAGCGTAGATGCTAGCGGCCCGTACGAGCAGTACTTC.

The CDR3 DNA reads as TGCGCCACCAGGACAGTTGGGGACTCTGGGGCCAACGTCCTGACTTTC. This encodes CATRTVGDSGANVLTF. This rearrangement joins TRBV10-1 to TRBJ2-6, with D possibly being TRBD1 (6 bases). The CDR3 extends over 16 amino acids. V lost 10 bases, J lost 0 bases, and 16 bases lay in between. From germline, CDR1 is WNHNN and CDR2 SYGVQD (reference sequence).

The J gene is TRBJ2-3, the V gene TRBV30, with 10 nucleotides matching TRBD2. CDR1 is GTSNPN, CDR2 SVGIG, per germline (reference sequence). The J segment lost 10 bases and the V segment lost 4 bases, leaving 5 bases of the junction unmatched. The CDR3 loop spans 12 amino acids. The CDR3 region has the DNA TGTGCCTGGACTAGCGGGAGTGGTTCGCAGTATTTT. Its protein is CAWTSGSGSQYF.

CDR3 DNA: TGTGCCAGCAGTACTGGGCGGGCGAGGGAGCAGTTCTTC. It codes for CASSTGRAREQFF. The chain couples TRBV2 to TRBJ2-1; D perhaps matches TRBD2 (5 bases). The CDR3 has 13 amino acids. Deletions cut 5 bases from V and 10 bases from J, with 15 bases between. Per germline, CDR1 SNHLY and CDR2 FYNNEI.

CDR3 nucleotide sequence: TGTGCCAGCAGTGGGGGGACACTACTGCAGCCCCAGCATTTT. This sequence encodes CASSGGTLLQPQHF. V is TRBV6-1 and J is TRBJ1-5; D possibly corresponds to TRBD1 (6 bases). Germline V gene sequence: CDR1 MNHNS, CDR2 SASEGT. The V end lost 4 bases, the J end lost 7 bases, and 14 bases lay between the germline ends. CDR3 length: 14 residues.

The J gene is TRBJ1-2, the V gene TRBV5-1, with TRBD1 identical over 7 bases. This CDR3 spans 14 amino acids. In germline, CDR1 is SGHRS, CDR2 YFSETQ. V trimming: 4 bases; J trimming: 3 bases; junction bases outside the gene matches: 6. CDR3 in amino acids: CASSLGQADYGYTF. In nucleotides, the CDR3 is TGCGCCAGCAGCCTCGGACAGGCTGACTATGGCTACACCTTC. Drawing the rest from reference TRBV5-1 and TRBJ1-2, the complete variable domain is KAGVTQTPRYLIKTRGQQVTLSCSPISGHRSVSWYQQTPGQGLQFLFEYFSETQRNKGNFPGRFSGRQFSNSRSEMNVSTLELGDSALYLCASSLGQADYGYTFGSGTRLTVV.

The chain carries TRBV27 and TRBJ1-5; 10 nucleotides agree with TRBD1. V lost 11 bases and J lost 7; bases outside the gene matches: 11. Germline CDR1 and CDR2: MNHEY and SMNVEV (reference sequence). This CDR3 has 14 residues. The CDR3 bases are TGTGCCGTAAGCAGGGACAGGGGAGGCCAGCCCCAGCATTTT. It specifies CAVSRDRGGQPQHF.

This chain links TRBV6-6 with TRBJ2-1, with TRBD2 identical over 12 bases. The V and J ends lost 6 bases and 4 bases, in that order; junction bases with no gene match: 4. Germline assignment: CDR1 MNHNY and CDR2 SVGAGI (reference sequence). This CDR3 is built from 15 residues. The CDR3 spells CASSPLAGGYNEQFF. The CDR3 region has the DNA TGTGCCAGCAGCCCTCTAGCGGGGGGGTACAATGAGCAGTTCTTC.

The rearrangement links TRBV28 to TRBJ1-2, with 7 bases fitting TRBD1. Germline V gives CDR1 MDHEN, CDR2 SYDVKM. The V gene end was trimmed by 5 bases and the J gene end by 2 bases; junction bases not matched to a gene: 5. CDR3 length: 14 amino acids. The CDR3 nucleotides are TGTGCCAGCAGTCCGTACAGGGGCAACTATGGCTACACCTTC. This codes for CASSPYRGNYGYTF.

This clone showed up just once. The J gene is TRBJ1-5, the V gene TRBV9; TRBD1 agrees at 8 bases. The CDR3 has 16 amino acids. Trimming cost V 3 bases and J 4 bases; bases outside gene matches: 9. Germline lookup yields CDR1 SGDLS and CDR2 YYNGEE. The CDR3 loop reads CASSGGSTGVNQPQHF. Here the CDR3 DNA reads TGTGCCAGCAGCGGGGGATCGACAGGGGTTAATCAGCCCCAGCATTTT.

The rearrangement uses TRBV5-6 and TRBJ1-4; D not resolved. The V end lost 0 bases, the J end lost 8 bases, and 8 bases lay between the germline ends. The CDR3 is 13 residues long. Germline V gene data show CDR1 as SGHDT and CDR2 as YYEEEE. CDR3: CASSLVGEEKLFF. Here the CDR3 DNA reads TGTGCCAGCAGCTTGGTGGGAGAGGAAAAACTGTTTTTT.

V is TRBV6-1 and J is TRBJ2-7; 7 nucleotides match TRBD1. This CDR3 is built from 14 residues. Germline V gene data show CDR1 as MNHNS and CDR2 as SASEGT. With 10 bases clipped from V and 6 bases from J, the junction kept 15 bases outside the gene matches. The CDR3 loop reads CATDVGQTPAEQYF. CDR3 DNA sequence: TGTGCCACTGACGTGGGACAGACCCCGGCCGAGCAGTACTTC.

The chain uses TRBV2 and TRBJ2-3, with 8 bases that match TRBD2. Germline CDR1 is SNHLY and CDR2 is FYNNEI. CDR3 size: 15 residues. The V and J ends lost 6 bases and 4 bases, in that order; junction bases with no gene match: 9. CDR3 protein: CASSPGGGSSDTQYF. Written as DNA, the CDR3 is TGTGCCAGCAGCCCGGGAGGGGGTAGCTCAGATACGCAGTATTTT.

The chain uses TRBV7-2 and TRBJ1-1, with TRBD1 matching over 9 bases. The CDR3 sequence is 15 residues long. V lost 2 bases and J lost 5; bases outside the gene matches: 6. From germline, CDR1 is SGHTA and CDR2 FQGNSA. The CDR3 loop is CASSLNDRGGTEAFF. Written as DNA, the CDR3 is TGTGCCAGCAGCTTAAATGACAGGGGGGGAACTGAAGCTTTCTTT.

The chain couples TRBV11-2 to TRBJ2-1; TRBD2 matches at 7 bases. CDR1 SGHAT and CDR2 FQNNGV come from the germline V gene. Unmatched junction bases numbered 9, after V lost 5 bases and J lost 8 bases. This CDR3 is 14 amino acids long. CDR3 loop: CASSRVTSADEQFF. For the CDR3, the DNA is TGTGCCAGCAGCCGTGTAACTAGCGCCGATGAGCAGTTCTTC.

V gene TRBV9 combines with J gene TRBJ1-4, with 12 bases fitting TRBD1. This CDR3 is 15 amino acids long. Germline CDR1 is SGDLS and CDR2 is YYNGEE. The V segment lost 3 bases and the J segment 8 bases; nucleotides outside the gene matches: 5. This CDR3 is CASSEGQGAQEKLFF. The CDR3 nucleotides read TGTGCCAGCAGCGAGGGACAGGGGGCGCAGGAAAAACTGTTTTTT.

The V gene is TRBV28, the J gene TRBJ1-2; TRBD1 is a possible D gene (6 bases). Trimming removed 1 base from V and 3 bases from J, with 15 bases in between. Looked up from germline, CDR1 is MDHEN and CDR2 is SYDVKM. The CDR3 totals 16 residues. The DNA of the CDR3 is TGTGCCAGCAGTTTATATGGGGGGGGCGCAGACTATGGCTACACCTTC. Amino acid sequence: CASSLYGGGADYGYTF.

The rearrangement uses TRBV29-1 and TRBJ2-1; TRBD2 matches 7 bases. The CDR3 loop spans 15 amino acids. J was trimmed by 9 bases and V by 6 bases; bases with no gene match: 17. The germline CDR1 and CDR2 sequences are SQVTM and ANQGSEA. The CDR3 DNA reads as TGCAGCGTGATGCCCGGGACTACAGTCCTCTTTGAGCAGTTCTTC. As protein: CSVMPGTTVLFEQFF.

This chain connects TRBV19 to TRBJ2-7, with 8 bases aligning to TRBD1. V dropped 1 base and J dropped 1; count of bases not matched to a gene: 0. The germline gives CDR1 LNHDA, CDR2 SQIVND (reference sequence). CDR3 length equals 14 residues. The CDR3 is CASSIGQGSYEQYF. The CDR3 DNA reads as TGTGCCAGTAGTATAGGACAGGGGTCCTACGAGCAGTACTTC.

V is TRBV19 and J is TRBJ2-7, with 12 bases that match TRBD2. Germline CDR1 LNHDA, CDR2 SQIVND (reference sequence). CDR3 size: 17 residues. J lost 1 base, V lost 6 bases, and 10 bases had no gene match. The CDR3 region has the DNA TGTGCCAGTAGGGGGCTAGCGGGAGGGCTCCCGTCCTACGAGCAGTACTTC. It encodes CASRGLAGGLPSYEQYF.

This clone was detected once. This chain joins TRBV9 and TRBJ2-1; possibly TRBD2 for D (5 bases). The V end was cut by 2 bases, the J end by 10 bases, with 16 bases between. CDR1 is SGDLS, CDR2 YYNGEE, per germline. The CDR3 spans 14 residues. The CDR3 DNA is TGTGCCAGCAGCGTCTATCCAGGACCGGGAGAGCAGTTCTTC. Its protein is CASSVYPGPGEQFF.

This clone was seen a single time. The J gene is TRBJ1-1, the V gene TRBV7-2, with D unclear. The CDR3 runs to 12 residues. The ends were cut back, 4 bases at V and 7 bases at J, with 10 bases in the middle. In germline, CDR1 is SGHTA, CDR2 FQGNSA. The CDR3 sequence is CASSSPGVEAFF. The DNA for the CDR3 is TGTGCCAGCAGCTCCCCAGGTGTTGAAGCTTTCTTT.

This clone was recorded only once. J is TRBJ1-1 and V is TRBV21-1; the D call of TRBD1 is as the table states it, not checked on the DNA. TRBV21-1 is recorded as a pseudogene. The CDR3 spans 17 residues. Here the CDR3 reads CASRPGRGRSVDTEAFF. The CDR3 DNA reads TGTGCCAGCAGACCCGGAAGGGGCAGGTCGGTGGACACTGAAGCTTTCTTT.

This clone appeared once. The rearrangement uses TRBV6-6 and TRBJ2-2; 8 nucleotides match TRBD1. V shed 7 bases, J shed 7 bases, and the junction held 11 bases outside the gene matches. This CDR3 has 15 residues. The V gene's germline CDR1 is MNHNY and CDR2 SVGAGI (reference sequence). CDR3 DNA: TGTGCCAGCACCGCCCGGACAGGGATCGGCGGGGAGCTGTTTTTT. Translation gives CASTARTGIGGELFF.

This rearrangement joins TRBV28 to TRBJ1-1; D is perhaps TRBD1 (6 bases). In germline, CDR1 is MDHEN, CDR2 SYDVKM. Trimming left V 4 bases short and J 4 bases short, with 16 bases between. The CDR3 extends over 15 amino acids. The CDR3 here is CASSSPTGRTTEAFF. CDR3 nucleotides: TGTGCCAGCAGTTCTCCGACAGGTAGGACCACTGAAGCTTTCTTT.

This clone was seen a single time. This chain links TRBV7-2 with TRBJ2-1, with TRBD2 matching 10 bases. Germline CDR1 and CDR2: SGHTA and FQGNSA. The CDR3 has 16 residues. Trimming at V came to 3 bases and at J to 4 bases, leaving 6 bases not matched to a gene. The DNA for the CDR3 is TGTGCCAGCAGCTTCCTGACTAGCGGGCGTTACAATGAGCAGTTCTTC. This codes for CASSFLTSGRYNEQFF.

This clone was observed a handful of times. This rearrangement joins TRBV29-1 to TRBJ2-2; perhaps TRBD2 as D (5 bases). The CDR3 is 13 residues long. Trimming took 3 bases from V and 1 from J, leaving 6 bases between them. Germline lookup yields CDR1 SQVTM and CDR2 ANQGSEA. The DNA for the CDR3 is TGCAGCGTTGAGGGAGTGAACACCGGGGAGCTGTTTTTT. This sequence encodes CSVEGVNTGELFF.